Given below is one TCR beta chain in context. This record belongs to a study of shared T cell receptors in the human thymus. Sequencing used immunoSEQ multiplex PCR; TCRdb keeps in-frame clones, though not all of them. Of about 400,000 clones in the sample, around 93% were seen once. This sequence was found in a human donor. Input material: thymocytes.

CDR3 loop: CASSPRTSGRRGELFF. The CDR3 DNA reads as TGTGCCAGCAGCCCAAGGACTAGCGGGAGACGTGGGGAGCTGTTTTTT. The chain is built from TRBV5-4 and TRBJ2-2; the match to TRBD2 covers 13 bases. The CDR3 runs 16 residues. In germline, CDR1 is SGHNT, CDR2 YYREEE (reference sequence). The junction had 8 bases not matched to a gene; V was cut back by 4 bases and J by 8 bases.